This T cell receptor (beta chain) was sequenced during a study of cytomegalovirus exposure and HLA in healthy donors. Study as a whole: Unique TCRs from HLA-typed donors, about 78 million of them, were held in an early data release.

The study ran its PCR with 60 Vbeta and 13 Jbeta primers. Using immunoSEQ multiplex PCR, the repertoire was profiled, and TCRdb retains in-frame clones only, with some absent. The table lists around 100,000 clones, around 64% of them singletons, with around 2.3% in the top ten. Whole-study results and caveats: When analyzed later, a missense DCLRE1C variant was found to be linked to TCR beta V- and J-gene trimming. Cytomegalovirus status was reportedly diagnosed by the classifier with high sensitivity and specificity. An analysis was carried out later, and it reportedly showed fewer N-insertions in an Asian-associated ancestry cluster than the 666-donor mean.

With respect to this clone: The target antigen is unknown. At the DNA level, this CDR3 is encoded by other sequences in the same sample as well.

V lost 6 bases to trimming and J lost 5 bases; unmatched junction nucleotides: 6. CDR1 and CDR2 (germline): MDHEN, SYDVKM. The CDR3 runs to 14 residues. V and J are TRBV28 and TRBJ1-1, with 10 positions matching TRBD1. The clonotype comes from a man aged 25 to 45 in good health and CMV-seronegative. What was sequenced was PBMCs. The CDR3 protein is CASSPTGGRTEAFF. CDR3 sequence (DNA): TGTGCCAGCAGCCCGACAGGGGGCAGAACTGAAGCTTTCTTT.